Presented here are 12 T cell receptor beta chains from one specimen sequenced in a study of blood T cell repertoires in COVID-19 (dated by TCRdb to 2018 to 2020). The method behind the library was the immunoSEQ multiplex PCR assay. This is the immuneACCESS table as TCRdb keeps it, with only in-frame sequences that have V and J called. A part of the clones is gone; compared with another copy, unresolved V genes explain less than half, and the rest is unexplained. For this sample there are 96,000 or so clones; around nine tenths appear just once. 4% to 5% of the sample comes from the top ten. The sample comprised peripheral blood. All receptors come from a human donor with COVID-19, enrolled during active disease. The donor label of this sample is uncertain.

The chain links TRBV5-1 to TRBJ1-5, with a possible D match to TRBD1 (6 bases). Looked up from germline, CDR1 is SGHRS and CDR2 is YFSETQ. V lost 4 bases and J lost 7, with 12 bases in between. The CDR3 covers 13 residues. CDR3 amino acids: CASSISGAQPQHF. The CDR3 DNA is TGCGCCAGCAGCATATCAGGGGCGCAGCCCCAGCATTTT.

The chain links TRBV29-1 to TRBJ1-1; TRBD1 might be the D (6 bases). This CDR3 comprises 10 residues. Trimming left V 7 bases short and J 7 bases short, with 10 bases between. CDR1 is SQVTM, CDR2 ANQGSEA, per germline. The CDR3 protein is CSGGPGEAFF. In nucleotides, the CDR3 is TGCAGCGGGGGGCCGGGTGAAGCTTTCTTT.

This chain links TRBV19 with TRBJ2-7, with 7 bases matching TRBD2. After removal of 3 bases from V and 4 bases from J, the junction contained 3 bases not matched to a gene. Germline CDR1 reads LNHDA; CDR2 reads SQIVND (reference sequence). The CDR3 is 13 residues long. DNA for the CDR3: TGTGCCAGTAGTATTGGGAGGGGTTACGAGCAGTACTTC. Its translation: CASSIGRGYEQYF.

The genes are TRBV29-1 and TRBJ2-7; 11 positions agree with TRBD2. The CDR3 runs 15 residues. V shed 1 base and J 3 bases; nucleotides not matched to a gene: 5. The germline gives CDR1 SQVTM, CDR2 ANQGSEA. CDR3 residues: CSVEGFGTSGYEQYF. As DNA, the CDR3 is TGCAGCGTTGAAGGTTTCGGGACTAGCGGCTACGAGCAGTACTTC.

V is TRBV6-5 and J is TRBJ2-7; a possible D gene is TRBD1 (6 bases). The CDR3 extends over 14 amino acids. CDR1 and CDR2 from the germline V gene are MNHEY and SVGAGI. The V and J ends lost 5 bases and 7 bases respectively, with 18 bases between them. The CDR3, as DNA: TGTGCCAGCAGTCGCCAAGGGGACATCGGGGAGCAGTACTTC. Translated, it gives CASSRQGDIGEQYF.

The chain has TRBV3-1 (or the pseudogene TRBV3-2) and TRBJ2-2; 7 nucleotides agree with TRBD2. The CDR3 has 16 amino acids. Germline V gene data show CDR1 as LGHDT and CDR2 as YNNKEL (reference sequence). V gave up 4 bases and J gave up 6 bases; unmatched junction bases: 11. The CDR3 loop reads CASSPVGGAGAGELFF. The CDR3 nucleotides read TGTGCCAGCAGCCCCGTCGGAGGGGCGGGAGCCGGGGAGCTGTTTTTT.

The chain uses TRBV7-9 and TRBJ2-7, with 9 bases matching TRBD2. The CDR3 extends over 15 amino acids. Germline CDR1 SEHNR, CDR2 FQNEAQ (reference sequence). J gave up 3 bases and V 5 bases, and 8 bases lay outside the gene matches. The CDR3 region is CASSTEVAGDYEQYF. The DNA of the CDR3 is TGTGCCAGCAGCACGGAGGTAGCGGGAGACTACGAGCAGTACTTC. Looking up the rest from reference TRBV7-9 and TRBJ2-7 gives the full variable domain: DTGVSQNPRHKITKRGQNVTFRCDPISEHNRLYWYRQTLGQGPEFLTYFQNEAQLEKSRLLSDRFSAERPKGSFSTLEIQRTEQGDSAMYLCASSTEVAGDYEQYFGPGTRLTVT.

The CDR3 DNA reads as TGTGCCAGCAGTCGCTCCGGGTCCACTGAAGCTTTCTTT. As protein: CASSRSGSTEAFF. The V call is TRBV6-6, the J call TRBJ1-1; D gene uncertain. Germline V CDR1 and CDR2: MNHNY, SVGAGI (reference sequence). Trimming removed 5 bases at V and 4 bases at J, with 11 bases between. The CDR3 is 13 residues long.

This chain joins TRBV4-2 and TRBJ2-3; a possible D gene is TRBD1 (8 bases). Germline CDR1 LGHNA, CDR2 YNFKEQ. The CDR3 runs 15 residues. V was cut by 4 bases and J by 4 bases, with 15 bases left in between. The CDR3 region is CASSPQGGEADTQYF. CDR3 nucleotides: TGTGCCAGCAGCCCACAGGGGGGGGAGGCAGATACGCAGTATTTT.

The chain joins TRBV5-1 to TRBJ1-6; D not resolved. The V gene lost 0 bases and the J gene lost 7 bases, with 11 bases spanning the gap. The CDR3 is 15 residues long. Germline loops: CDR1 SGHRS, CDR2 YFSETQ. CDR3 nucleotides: TGCGCCAGCAGCTTGGCTCAGCCACAGAATTCACCCCTCCACTTT. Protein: CASSLAQPQNSPLHF.

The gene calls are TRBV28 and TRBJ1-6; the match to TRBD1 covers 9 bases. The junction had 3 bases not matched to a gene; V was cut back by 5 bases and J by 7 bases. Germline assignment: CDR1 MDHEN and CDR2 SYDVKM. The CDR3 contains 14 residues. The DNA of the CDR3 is TGTGCCAGCAGTCCGGACAGGGGAAATTCACCCCTCCACTTT. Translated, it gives CASSPDRGNSPLHF. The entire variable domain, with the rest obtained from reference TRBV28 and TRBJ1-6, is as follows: DVKVTQSSRYLVKRTGEKVFLECVQDMDHENMFWYRQDPGLGLRLIYFSYDVKMKEKGDIPEGYSVSREKKERFSLILESASTNQTSMYLCASSPDRGNSPLHFGNGTRLTVT.

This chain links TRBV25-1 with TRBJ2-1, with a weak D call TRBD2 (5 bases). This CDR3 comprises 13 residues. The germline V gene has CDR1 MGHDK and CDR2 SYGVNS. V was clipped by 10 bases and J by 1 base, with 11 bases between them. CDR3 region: CATQAASYNEQFF. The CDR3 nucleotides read TGTGCCACTCAAGCGGCTTCCTACAATGAGCAGTTCTTC.